The next 13 T cell receptor beta chains were all read from a single sample in a study of long-term antiretroviral therapy in people with HIV. Researchers ran immunoSEQ v3.0 at survey level. Repertoires were generated with immunoSEQ multiplex PCR, while TCRdb's copy carries only in-frame clones and drops some. Of under 50,000 clones listed, roughly 86% are singletons. The material sequenced was unsorted PBMCs, taken 0.1 years before starting antiretroviral therapy. These receptors all stem from a woman between 50 and 59 years old with HIV.

The chain recombines TRBV11-3 with TRBJ2-5, with 8 bases identical to TRBD2. The junction had 1 base not matched to a gene; V was cut back by 4 bases and J by 0 bases. Germline assignment: CDR1 SGHNT and CDR2 YENEEA. The CDR3 loop spans 14 amino acids. The CDR3 loop reads CASSSGGDQETQYF. The DNA of the CDR3 is TGTGCCAGCAGCTCGGGGGGGGACCAAGAGACCCAGTACTTC. The full variable domain, completed using reference TRBV11-3 and TRBJ2-5, is EAGVVQSPRYKIIEKKQPVAFWCNPISGHNTLYWYLQNLGQGPELLIRYENEEAVDDSQLPKDRFSAERLKGVDSTLKIQPAELGDSAVYLCASSSGGDQETQYFGPGTRLLVL.

The chain recombines TRBV5-1 with TRBJ2-7; 8 bases line up with TRBD1. With 2 bases clipped from V and 1 base from J, the junction kept 2 bases outside the gene matches. Germline assignment: CDR1 SGHRS and CDR2 YFSETQ. This CDR3 spans 14 amino acids. The CDR3 loop reads CASSFGTGSYEQYF. The CDR3 nucleotides are TGCGCCAGCAGCTTCGGGACAGGTTCCTACGAGCAGTACTTC.

This sequence joins TRBV2 and TRBJ1-1; a possible D gene is TRBD1 (5 bases). Germline CDR1 SNHLY, CDR2 FYNNEI. The ends were cut back, 6 bases at V and 0 bases at J, with 14 bases in the middle. CDR3 length equals 15 residues. The DNA of the CDR3 is TGTGCCAGCAGGGCAACGACAGCCCTGAACACTGAAGCTTTCTTT. Its translation: CASRATTALNTEAFF.

The gene calls are TRBV4-2 and TRBJ2-5, with D possibly TRBD1 on 5 matching bases. Trimming cost V 4 bases and J 4 bases, with 13 bases left between them. The germline CDR1 and CDR2 sequences are LGHNA and YNFKEQ. This CDR3 is 14 amino acids long. The CDR3 is CASSRGLGPETQYF. The CDR3 nucleotides are TGTGCCAGCAGCCGGGGCCTGGGGCCAGAGACCCAGTACTTC.

The rearrangement joins TRBV7-8 to TRBJ1-2; the match to TRBD1 covers 10 bases. Germline V CDR1 and CDR2: SGHVS, FQNEAQ. The CDR3 consists of 13 residues. V shed 4 bases, J shed 4 bases, and the junction held 0 bases outside the gene matches. CDR3 loop: CASSWDRGYGYTF. The CDR3 DNA reads TGTGCCAGCAGCTGGGACAGGGGCTATGGCTACACCTTC.

This clone was seen only a few times. V is TRBV30 and J is TRBJ1-5, with D possibly TRBD1 on 6 matching bases. Germline values: CDR1 GTSNPN, CDR2 SVGIG (reference sequence). V gave up 0 bases and J gave up 5 bases, with 8 bases separating them. The CDR3 is made up of 13 amino acids. The CDR3 sequence is CAWSVRGHQPQHF. The CDR3 DNA reads TGTGCCTGGAGTGTACGGGGGCATCAGCCCCAGCATTTT.

There are a few counts of this clone. The rearrangement joins TRBV7-9 to TRBJ1-1; no reliable D call. This CDR3 comprises 12 residues. Germline CDR1 SEHNR, CDR2 FQNEAQ (reference sequence). Trimming cost V 0 bases and J 11 bases, with 10 bases left between them. The chain's CDR3 is CASSLATGLAFF. The CDR3 DNA reads as TGTGCCAGCAGCTTAGCGACGGGTTTGGCTTTCTTT.

The rearrangement links TRBV7-9 to TRBJ2-7; D gene uncertain. This CDR3 spans 12 amino acids. Germline V gene sequence: CDR1 SEHNR, CDR2 FQNEAQ (reference sequence). Trimming stripped 3 bases from V and 4 bases from J, with 7 bases between. CDR3 amino acids: CASSFRSYEQYF. The CDR3, as DNA: TGTGCCAGCAGCTTTAGGTCGTACGAGCAGTACTTC.

The chain uses TRBV30 and TRBJ1-3; 7 bases are shared with TRBD1. The CDR3 has 16 residues. The germline V gene has CDR1 GTSNPN and CDR2 SVGIG (reference sequence). The J segment lost 0 bases and the V segment lost 5 bases, leaving 10 bases of the junction unmatched. CDR3 sequence: CAWATGQPSSGNTIYF. The CDR3 coding sequence is TGTGCCTGGGCTACGGGACAGCCGAGCTCTGGAAACACCATATATTTT.

The V and J genes are TRBV7-3 and TRBJ1-2, with 10 bases lining up with TRBD1. Losses at the gene ends were 0 bases for V and 7 bases for J; bases not matched to a gene: 11. Germline CDR1 is SGHTA and CDR2 is FQGTGA. The CDR3 runs 17 residues. The CDR3 bases are TGTGCCAGCAGCTTAACGCCCGGGACAGGGGAATTGGGTGGCTACACCTTC. This translates into CASSLTPGTGELGGYTF. The variable domain in full, with the rest retrieved from reference TRBV7-3 and TRBJ1-2, is GAGVSQTPSNKVTEKGKYVELRCDPISGHTALYWYRQSLGQGPEFLIYFQGTGAADDSGLPNDRFFAVRPEGSVSTLKIQRTERGDSAVYLCASSLTPGTGELGGYTFGSGTRLTVV.

This clone was counted between two and nine times. The genes are TRBV7-3 and TRBJ1-6, with D possibly being TRBD1 (6 bases). The V end lost 2 bases, the J end lost 8 bases, and 10 bases lay between the germline ends. CDR3 length: 14 residues. Germline V gene data show CDR1 as SGHTA and CDR2 as FQGTGA. The CDR3 here is CASSLLGADSPLHF. In DNA form, the CDR3 reads TGTGCCAGCAGCTTATTGGGGGCAGATTCACCCCTCCACTTT.

The genes are TRBV5-6 and TRBJ2-4; D possibly corresponds to TRBD2 (6 bases). This CDR3 has 16 residues. V lost 2 bases and J lost 0, with 12 bases in between. Germline loops: CDR1 SGHDT, CDR2 YYEEEE. The CDR3 DNA reads TGTGCCAGCAGCTTCTCGGGAGCTATAGCCAAAAACATTCAGTACTTC. Translated, it gives CASSFSGAIAKNIQYF.

The chain links TRBV5-4 to TRBJ1-1, with 7 bases that match TRBD1. Trimming took 4 bases from V and 1 from J; bases not matched to a gene: 4. There are 14 residues in the CDR3. Germline assignment: CDR1 SGHNT and CDR2 YYREEE (reference sequence). CDR3 residues: CASSLTGENTEAFF. CDR3 DNA: TGTGCCAGCAGCCTAACAGGGGAGAACACTGAAGCTTTCTTT.